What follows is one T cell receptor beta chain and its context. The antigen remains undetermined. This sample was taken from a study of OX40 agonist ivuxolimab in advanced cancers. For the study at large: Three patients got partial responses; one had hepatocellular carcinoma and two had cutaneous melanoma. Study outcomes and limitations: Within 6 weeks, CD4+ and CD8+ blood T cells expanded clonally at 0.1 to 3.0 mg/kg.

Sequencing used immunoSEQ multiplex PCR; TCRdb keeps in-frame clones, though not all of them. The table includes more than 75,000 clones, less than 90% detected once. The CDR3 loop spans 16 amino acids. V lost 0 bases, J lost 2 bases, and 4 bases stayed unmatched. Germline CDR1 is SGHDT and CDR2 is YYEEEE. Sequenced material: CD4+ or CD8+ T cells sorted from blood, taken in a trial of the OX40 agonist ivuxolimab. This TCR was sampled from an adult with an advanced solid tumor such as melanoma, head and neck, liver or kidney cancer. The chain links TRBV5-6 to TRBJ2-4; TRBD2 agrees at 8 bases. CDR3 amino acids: CASSLVAGGSKNIQYF. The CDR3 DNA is TGTGCCAGCAGCTTGGTCGCGGGAGGCTCCAAAAACATTCAGTACTTC.